This entry is about one T cell receptor beta chain. The germline CDR1 and CDR2 sequences are MNHNS and SASEGT. Trimming cost V 2 bases and J 5 bases, with 10 bases left between them. The CDR3 is made up of 14 amino acids. The data stem from a study of cytomegalovirus exposure and HLA in healthy donors. 13 Jbeta primers and 60 Vbeta primers were used for the PCR. Generated by immunoSEQ multiplex PCR, the TCRdb table keeps only in-frame clones and is missing some. In the table there are approximately 110,000 clones, approximately 80% of which are singletons. The chain carries TRBV6-1 and TRBJ1-5; D is undetermined. This TCR was sampled from a man aged 45-65 years in good health and CMV-seronegative. The sequenced sample consisted of PBMCs. CDR3 DNA sequence: TGTGCCAGCAGTGAAAACAGCGGATATCAGCCCCAGCATTTT. Residues: CASSENSGYQPQHF.